This T cell receptor beta chain emerged from a study of blood T cell repertoires in COVID-19. Study background: COVID-19 samples, acute and convalescent, were from the United States, Italy and Spain. The analysed material was cDNA or gDNA that came from T cells, B-cell-depleted T cells, or PBMCs.

Germline CDR1 LGHNA, CDR2 YSLEER. The CDR3 loop spans 14 amino acids. Trimming removed 0 bases at V and 7 bases at J, with 13 bases between. Methods used by the authors: Scientists estimated how many nucleated cells there were by amplifying reference gene primers. Repertoires were generated with immunoSEQ multiplex PCR, while TCRdb's copy carries only in-frame clones and drops some. From that table come the V and J calls and clone size; the DNA was used to work out D and trimming. The table lists about 300,000 clones, just under 90% of them singletons. In Seattle, patients joined the study during active infection and were tracked longitudinally.

This sequence was found in a woman between 50 and 59 years old with COVID-19, enrolled during active disease. The sample consisted of peripheral blood. The V and J genes are TRBV4-3 and TRBJ2-7; unclear D gene. CDR3 nucleotides: TGCGCCAGCAGCCAAGATGGTCCGTCGGAGGAGCAGTACTTC. The encoded protein is CASSQDGPSEEQYF.